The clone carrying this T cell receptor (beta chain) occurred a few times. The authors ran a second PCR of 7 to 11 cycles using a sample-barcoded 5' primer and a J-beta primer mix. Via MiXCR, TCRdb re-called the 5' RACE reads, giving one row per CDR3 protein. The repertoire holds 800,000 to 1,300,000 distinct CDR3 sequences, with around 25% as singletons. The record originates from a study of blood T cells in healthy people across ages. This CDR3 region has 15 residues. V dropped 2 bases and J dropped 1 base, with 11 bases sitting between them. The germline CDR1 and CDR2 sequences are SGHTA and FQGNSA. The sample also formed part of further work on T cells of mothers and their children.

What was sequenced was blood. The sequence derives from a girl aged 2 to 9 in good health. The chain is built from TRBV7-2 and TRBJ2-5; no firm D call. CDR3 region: CASSLRVAFQETQYF. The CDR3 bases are TGTGCCAGCAGCTTAAGGGTGGCATTCCAAGAGACCCAGTACTTC.